The entry that follows covers one TCR beta chain sequence. CDR1 MDHEN and CDR2 SYDVKM come from the germline V gene. V shed 7 bases and J shed 9 bases, with 10 bases lying between them. The CDR3 runs 11 residues. The record originates from a study of cytomegalovirus exposure and HLA in healthy donors. It was with 60 Vbeta and 13 Jbeta primers that the PCR ran. The method was immunoSEQ multiplex PCR; TCRdb's version includes in-frame clones alone and lacks a portion of them. The sample consists of 150,000 to 200,000 clones, 65% to 85% of them appearing once. What was sequenced was PBMCs. The sequence was obtained from a man aged 45-65 years in good health and CMV-seropositive. The genes are TRBV28 and TRBJ2-1, with D uncertain. The CDR3 reads CASTYSGEQFF. CDR3 in DNA: TGTGCCAGCACCTATTCAGGTGAGCAGTTCTTC.